This entry lists 14 T cell receptor beta chains sequenced from one sample in a study of CD8+ T cells in alopecia areata. The sequencing template was cDNA reverse transcribed from extracted RNA. Generated by immunoSEQ multiplex PCR, the TCRdb table keeps only in-frame clones and is missing some. The sample has 150,000 or so clones, around half seen once. Source: CD8+ T cells sorted from blood, taken at week 0. Source of these receptors: a human donor with alopecia areata.

In its sample, this clone was seen a few times. V and J are TRBV12-5 and TRBJ1-1, with TRBD1 matching 9 bases. The CDR3 is 15 residues long. Trimming removed 0 bases from V and 7 bases from J; junction bases left unmatched: 6. Germline-derived CDR1 and CDR2 are LGHNT and FRNRAP. The CDR3 is CASGLVRTGVHEAFF. In DNA, the CDR3 is TGTGCTAGTGGTTTGGTACGGACAGGGGTCCATGAAGCTTTCTTT.

Remarks on this clone: Other nucleotide sequences from this sample produce the same CDR3. The chain recombines TRBV30 with TRBJ1-1; D might be TRBD1 (5 bases). V gave up 1 base and J gave up 1 base, with 7 bases separating them. CDR1 and CDR2 (germline): GTSNPN, SVGIG (reference sequence). This CDR3 region has 13 residues. The CDR3 protein is CAWSAGGNTEAFF. CDR3 nucleotides: TGTGCCTGGAGTGCCGGGGGGAACACTGAAGCTTTCTTT.

The gene calls are TRBV5-6 and TRBJ1-2; 7 nucleotides line up with TRBD1. The V and J ends lost 3 bases and 3 bases, in that order; junction bases with no gene match: 5. There are 14 residues in the CDR3. Per the germline V gene, CDR1 is SGHDT and CDR2 is YYEEEE. CDR3 residues: CASSSTGTDYGYTF. The DNA for the CDR3 is TGTGCCAGCAGCTCTACTGGGACAGACTATGGCTACACCTTC.

The chain joins TRBV6-5 to TRBJ2-1; D not resolved. The germline V gene has CDR1 MNHEY and CDR2 SVGAGI. The CDR3 has 12 amino acids. The V gene lost 2 bases and the J gene lost 9 bases, with 8 bases spanning the gap. The chain's CDR3 is CASSYKPGEQFF. CDR3 coding DNA: TGTGCCAGCAGTTACAAACCCGGTGAGCAGTTCTTC.

The rearrangement uses TRBV13 and TRBJ1-6; D possibly corresponds to TRBD1 (5 bases). Germline V gives CDR1 PRHDT, CDR2 FYEKMQ (reference sequence). The V end was cut by 2 bases, the J end by 14 bases, with 13 bases between. CDR3 size: 13 residues. The CDR3 spells CASSLQSPRALHF. CDR3 nucleotide sequence: TGTGCCAGCAGCTTACAGTCTCCCAGGGCCCTCCACTTT.

This clone is medium-sized in the sample. This sequence joins TRBV2 and TRBJ2-5; 12 nucleotides match TRBD2. The junction had 8 bases not matched to a gene; V was cut back by 4 bases and J by 5 bases. The CDR3 has 16 amino acids. CDR1 is SNHLY, CDR2 FYNNEI, per germline. The CDR3 DNA reads as TGTGCCAGCAGTGTCCCGACTAGCGGGGGAGATGAGACCCAGTACTTC. It translates to CASSVPTSGGDETQYF.

This clone was recorded a few times. The chain carries TRBV14 and TRBJ1-1; no reliable D call. The CDR3 extends over 11 amino acids. Between the trimmed V and J ends, which lost 1 base and 9 bases, there was a span of 6 bases. The germline V gene encodes CDR1 SGHDN and CDR2 FVKESK. The CDR3 loop reads CASSQGLKAFF. The CDR3 coding sequence is TGTGCCAGCAGCCAAGGGCTTAAAGCTTTCTTT.

The chain joins TRBV30 to TRBJ2-3; the D gene is possibly TRBD2 (7 bases). Per the germline V gene, CDR1 is GTSNPN and CDR2 is SVGIG (reference sequence). This CDR3 has 16 amino acids. Trimming took off 0 bases at V and 1 base at J, with 14 bases between the two ends. The CDR3 region has the DNA TGTGCCTGGAGTGTAGGGGGGGGCCCTCGCACAGATACGCAGTATTTT. This sequence encodes CAWSVGGGPRTDTQYF.

The chain combines TRBV9 with TRBJ1-1; the D is unclear. The V gene's germline CDR1 is SGDLS and CDR2 YYNGEE. There are 12 residues in the CDR3. Deletions cut 3 bases from V and 1 base from J, with 4 bases between. The CDR3, as DNA: TGTGCCAGCAGCGCGAAGAACACTGAAGCTTTCTTT. Translated, it gives CASSAKNTEAFF. Full variable domain (rest looked up from reference TRBV9 and TRBJ1-1): DSGVTQTPKHLITATGQRVTLRCSPRSGDLSVYWYQQSLDQGLQFLIQYYNGEERAKGNILERFSAQQFPDLHSELNLSSLELGDSALYFCASSAKNTEAFFGQGTRLTVV.

This sequence joins TRBV10-3 and TRBJ2-5; no reliable D call. The CDR3 runs to 15 residues. Germline CDR1 and CDR2: ENHRY and SYGVKD. The ends were cut back, 3 bases at V and 0 bases at J, with 11 bases in the middle. CDR3 sequence: CAISEESPNQETQYF. CDR3 DNA: TGTGCCATCAGTGAAGAATCTCCAAACCAAGAGACCCAGTACTTC.

The V gene is TRBV4-3, the J gene TRBJ2-1; D assignment may be TRBD1 or TRBD2 (5 bases each). Germline CDR1 is LGHNA and CDR2 is YSLEER. Trimming left V 0 bases short and J 0 bases short, with 9 bases between. The CDR3 is 16 residues long. CDR3 bases: TGCGCCAGCAGCCAAGAGGGGGTGAGCTCCTACAATGAGCAGTTCTTC. This translates into CASSQEGVSSYNEQFF.

This clone has more than one count but fewer than ten. The CDR3 protein is CASSDDRQGSFNEQFF. In DNA, the CDR3 is TGTGCCAGCAGTGACGACCGACAGGGAAGTTTCAATGAGCAGTTCTTC. The chain combines TRBV2 with TRBJ2-1; TRBD1 matches 7 bases. The J segment lost 6 bases and the V segment lost 3 bases, leaving 11 bases of the junction unmatched. The V gene's germline CDR1 is SNHLY and CDR2 FYNNEI. This CDR3 spans 16 amino acids.

The V and J genes are TRBV6-5 and TRBJ1-5, with 9 bases lining up with TRBD1. Losses at the gene ends were 6 bases for V and 4 bases for J; bases not matched to a gene: 1. Germline loops: CDR1 MNHEY, CDR2 SVGAGI. The CDR3 loop spans 13 amino acids. As DNA, the CDR3 is TGTGCCAGCAGAGGACAGGGGAATCAGCCCCAGCATTTT. Residues: CASRGQGNQPQHF.

V and J are TRBV5-4 and TRBJ2-7; unclear D gene. V was clipped by 4 bases and J by 1 base, with 12 bases between them. Looked up from germline, CDR1 is SGHNT and CDR2 is YYREEE (reference sequence). CDR3 length: 14 amino acids. The CDR3: CASSILDESYEQYF. Written as DNA, the CDR3 is TGTGCCAGCAGCATCCTGGACGAATCCTACGAGCAGTACTTC. The variable domain in full, with the rest retrieved from reference TRBV5-4 and TRBJ2-7, is ETGVTQSPTHLIKTRGQQVTLRCSSQSGHNTVSWYQQALGQGPQFIFQYYREEENGRGNFPPRFSGLQFPNYSSELNVNALELDDSALYLCASSILDESYEQYFGPGTRLTVT.